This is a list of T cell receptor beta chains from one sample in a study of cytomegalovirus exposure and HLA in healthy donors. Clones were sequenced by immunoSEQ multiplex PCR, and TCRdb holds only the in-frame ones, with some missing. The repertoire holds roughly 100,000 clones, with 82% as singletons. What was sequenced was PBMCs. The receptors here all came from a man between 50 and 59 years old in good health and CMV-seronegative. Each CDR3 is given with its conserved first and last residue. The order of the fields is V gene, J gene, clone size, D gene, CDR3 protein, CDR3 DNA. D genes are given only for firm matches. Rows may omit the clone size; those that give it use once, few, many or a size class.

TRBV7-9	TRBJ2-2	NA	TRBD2	CSSSPKLAGDTGELFF	TGTTCCAGCAGCCCTAAACTAGCGGGTGACACCGGGGAGCTGTTTTTT
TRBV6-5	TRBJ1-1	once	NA	CASTQQGNTEAFF	TGTGCCAGCACCCAACAGGGAAATACTGAAGCTTTCTTT
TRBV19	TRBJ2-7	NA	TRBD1	CASRQQGATYEQYF	TGTGCCAGTAGGCAACAGGGGGCAACCTACGAGCAGTACTTC
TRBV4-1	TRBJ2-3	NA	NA	CASSQERARTDTQYF	TGCGCCAGCAGCCAAGAGAGGGCTAGGACAGATACGCAGTATTTT
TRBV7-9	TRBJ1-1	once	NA	CASSPARGVNTEAFF	TGTGCCAGCAGCCCCGCCAGGGGTGTGAACACTGAAGCTTTCTTT
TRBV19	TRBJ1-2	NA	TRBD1	CASTGNGQVTFYGYTF	TGTGCCAGTACCGGAAACGGACAGGTGACTTTCTATGGCTACACCTTC
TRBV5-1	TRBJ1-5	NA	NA	CASSLGAGDFNQPQHF	TGCGCCAGCAGCTTGGGGGCAGGGGATTTCAATCAGCCCCAGCATTTT
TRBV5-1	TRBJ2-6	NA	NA	CASSLQTAYRFSFSGANVLTF	TGCGCCAGCAGCCTCCAAACTGCTTACAGGTTCTCCTTCTCTGGGGCCAACGTCCTGACTTTC
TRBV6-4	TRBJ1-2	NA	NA	CASSDSAGLSGYTF	TGTGCCAGCAGTGACTCTGCAGGGCTAAGTGGCTACACCTTC
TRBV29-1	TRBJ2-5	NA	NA	CSVGRRRPDTRETQYF	TGCAGCGTTGGGCGGCGGAGACCGGACACCAGGGAGACCCAGTACTTC
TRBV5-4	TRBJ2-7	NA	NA	CASSQAGGRYEQYF	TGTGCCAGCAGCCAGGCCGGGGGGCGATACGAGCAGTACTTC
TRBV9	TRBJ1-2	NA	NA	CASSVDEYEVAVPNYGYTF	TGTGCCAGCAGCGTAGATGAATATGAGGTGGCAGTTCCTAACTATGGCTACACCTTC
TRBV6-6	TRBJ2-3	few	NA	CASSQAISDTQYF	TGTGCCAGCAGTCAAGCCATTTCAGATACGCAGTATTTT
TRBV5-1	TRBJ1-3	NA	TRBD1	CASSLQGVRGSGNTIYF	TGCGCCAGCAGCTTACAGGGGGTGAGGGGCTCTGGAAACACCATATATTTT